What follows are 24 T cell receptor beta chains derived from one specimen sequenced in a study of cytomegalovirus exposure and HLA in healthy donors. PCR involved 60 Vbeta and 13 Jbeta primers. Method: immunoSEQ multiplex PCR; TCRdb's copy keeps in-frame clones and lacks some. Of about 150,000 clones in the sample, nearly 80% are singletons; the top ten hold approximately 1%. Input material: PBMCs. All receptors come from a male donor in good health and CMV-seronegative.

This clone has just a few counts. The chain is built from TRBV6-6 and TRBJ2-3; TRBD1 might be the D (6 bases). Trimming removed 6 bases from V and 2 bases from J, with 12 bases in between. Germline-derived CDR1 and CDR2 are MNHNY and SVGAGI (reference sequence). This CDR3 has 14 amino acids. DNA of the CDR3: TGTGCCAGCAGCTTTAGGGACATCACAGATACGCAGTATTTT. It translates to CASSFRDITDTQYF.

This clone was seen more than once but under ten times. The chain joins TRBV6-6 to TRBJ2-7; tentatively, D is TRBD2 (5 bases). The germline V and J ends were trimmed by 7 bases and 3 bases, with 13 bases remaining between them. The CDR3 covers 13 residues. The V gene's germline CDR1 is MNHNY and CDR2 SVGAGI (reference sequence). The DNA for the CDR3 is TGTGCCAGCACCCCGACCGGAGGCTACGAGCAGTACTTC. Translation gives CASTPTGGYEQYF.

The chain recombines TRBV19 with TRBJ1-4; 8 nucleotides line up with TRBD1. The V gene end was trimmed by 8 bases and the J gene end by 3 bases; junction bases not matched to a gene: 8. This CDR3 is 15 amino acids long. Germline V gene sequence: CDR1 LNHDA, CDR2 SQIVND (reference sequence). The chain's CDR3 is CASSFWGQANEKLFF. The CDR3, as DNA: TGTGCCAGTTCTTTTTGGGGACAGGCTAATGAAAAACTGTTTTTT.

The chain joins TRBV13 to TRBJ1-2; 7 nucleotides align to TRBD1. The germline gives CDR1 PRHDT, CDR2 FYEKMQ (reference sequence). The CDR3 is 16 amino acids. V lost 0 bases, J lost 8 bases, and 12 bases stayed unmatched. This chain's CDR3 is CASSLGGFEGAEGYTF. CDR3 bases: TGTGCCAGCAGCTTAGGCGGGTTCGAGGGGGCGGAGGGCTACACCTTC.

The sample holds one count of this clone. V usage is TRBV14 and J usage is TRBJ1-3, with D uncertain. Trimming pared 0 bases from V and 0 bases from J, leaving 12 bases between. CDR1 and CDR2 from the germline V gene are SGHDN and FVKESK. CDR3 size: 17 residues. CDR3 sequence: CASSQDMRSHSGNTIYF. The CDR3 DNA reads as TGTGCCAGCAGCCAAGATATGAGGAGCCACTCTGGAAACACCATATATTTT.

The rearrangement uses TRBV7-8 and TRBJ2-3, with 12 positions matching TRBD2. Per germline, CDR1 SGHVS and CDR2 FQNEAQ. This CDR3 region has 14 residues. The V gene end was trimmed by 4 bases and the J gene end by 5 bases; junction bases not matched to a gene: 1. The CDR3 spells CASSSGLAGDTQYF. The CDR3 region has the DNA TGTGCCAGCAGCTCGGGACTAGCGGGAGATACGCAGTATTTT.

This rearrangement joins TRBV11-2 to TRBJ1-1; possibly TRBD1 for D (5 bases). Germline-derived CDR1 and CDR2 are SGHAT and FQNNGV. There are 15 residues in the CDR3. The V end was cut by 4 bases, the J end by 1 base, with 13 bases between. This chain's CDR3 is CASSSEYQGNTEAFF. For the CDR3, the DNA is TGTGCCAGCAGCTCCGAGTACCAGGGGAACACTGAAGCTTTCTTT.

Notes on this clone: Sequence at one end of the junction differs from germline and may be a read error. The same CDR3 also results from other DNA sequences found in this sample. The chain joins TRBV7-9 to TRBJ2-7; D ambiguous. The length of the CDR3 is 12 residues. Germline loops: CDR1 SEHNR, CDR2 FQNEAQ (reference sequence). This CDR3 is CSSSLDPNEQYF. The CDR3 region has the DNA TGTTCCAGCAGCTTAGATCCCAACGAGCAGTACTTC.

The CDR3: CAISSGGREKLFF. CDR3 nucleotides: TGTGCCATCAGCTCAGGGGGTCGAGAAAAACTGTTTTTT. V gene TRBV10-3 combines with J gene TRBJ1-4; 7 positions agree with TRBD1. CDR1 is ENHRY and CDR2 is SYGVKD in the germline V gene. J lost 8 bases, V lost 6 bases, and 6 bases had no gene match. The CDR3 extends over 13 amino acids.

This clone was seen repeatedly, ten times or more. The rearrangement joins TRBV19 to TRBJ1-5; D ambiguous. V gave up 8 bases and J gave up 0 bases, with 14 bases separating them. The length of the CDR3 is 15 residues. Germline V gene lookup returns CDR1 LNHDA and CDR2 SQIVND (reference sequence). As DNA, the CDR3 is TGTGCCAGTCTTCCCCGACACATTAGCAATCAGCCCCAGCATTTT. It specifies CASLPRHISNQPQHF.

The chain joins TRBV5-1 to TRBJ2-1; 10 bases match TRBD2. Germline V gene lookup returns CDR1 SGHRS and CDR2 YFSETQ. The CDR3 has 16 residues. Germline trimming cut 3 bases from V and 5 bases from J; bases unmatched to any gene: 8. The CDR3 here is CASSWANSGGHNEQFF. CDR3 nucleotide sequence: TGCGCCAGCAGCTGGGCGAATAGCGGGGGGCACAATGAGCAGTTCTTC.

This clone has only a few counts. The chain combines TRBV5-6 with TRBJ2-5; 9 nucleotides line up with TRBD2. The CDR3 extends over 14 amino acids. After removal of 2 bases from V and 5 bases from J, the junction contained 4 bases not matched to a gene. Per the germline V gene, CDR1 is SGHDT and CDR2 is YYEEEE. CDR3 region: CASSFAGGRETQYF. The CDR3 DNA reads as TGTGCCAGCAGCTTTGCGGGGGGGAGGGAGACCCAGTACTTC.

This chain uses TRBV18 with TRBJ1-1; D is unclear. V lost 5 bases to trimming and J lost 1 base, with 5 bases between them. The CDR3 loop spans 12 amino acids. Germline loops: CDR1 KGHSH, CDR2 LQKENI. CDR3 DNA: TGTGCCAGCTCAACTGCGAACACTGAAGCTTTCTTT. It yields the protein CASSTANTEAFF.

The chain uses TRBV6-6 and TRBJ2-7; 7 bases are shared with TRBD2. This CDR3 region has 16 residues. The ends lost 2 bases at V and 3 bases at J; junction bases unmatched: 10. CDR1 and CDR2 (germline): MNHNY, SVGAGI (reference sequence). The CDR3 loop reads CASSYPGPSGSYEQYF. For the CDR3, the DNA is TGTGCCAGCAGTTACCCAGGGCCTAGCGGAAGCTACGAGCAGTACTTC.

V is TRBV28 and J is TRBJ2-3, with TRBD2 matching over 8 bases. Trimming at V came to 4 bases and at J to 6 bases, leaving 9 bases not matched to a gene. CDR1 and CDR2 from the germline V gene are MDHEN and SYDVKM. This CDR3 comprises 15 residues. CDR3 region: CASSSSGGAGDTQYF. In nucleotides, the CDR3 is TGTGCCAGCAGTTCTTCCGGGGGGGCTGGCGATACGCAGTATTTT.

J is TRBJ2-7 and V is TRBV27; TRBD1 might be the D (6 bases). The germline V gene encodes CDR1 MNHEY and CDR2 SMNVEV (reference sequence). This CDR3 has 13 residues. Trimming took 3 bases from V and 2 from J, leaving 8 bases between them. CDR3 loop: CASSFGQTYEQYF. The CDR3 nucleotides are TGTGCCAGCAGTTTCGGACAGACCTACGAGCAGTACTTC.

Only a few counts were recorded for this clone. The CDR3 sequence: CASRPTTAAGYNEQFF. The CDR3 region has the DNA TGCGCCAGCAGGCCCACTACCGCCGCGGGATACAATGAGCAGTTCTTC. The rearrangement links TRBV4-3 to TRBJ2-1; D is possibly TRBD2 (6 bases). There are 16 residues in the CDR3. The germline gives CDR1 LGHNA, CDR2 YSLEER. V gave up 6 bases and J gave up 4 bases, with 19 bases separating them.

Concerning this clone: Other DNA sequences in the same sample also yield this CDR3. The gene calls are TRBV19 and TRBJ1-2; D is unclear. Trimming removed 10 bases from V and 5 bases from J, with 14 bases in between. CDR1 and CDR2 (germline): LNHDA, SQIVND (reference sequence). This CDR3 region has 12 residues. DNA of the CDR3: TGTGCCACCCCGCCGCGCTGGTATGGCTACACCTTC. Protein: CATPPRWYGYTF.

The CDR3 loop is CASSGRQGRRNNEQFF. In nucleotides, the CDR3 is TGTGCCAGCAGCGGCCGACAGGGGCGAAGGAATAATGAGCAGTTCTTC. The chain links TRBV7-6 to TRBJ2-1; 8 nucleotides match TRBD1. J was trimmed by 7 bases and V by 5 bases; bases with no gene match: 13. The CDR3 loop spans 16 amino acids. Germline CDR1 SGHVS, CDR2 FNYEAQ.

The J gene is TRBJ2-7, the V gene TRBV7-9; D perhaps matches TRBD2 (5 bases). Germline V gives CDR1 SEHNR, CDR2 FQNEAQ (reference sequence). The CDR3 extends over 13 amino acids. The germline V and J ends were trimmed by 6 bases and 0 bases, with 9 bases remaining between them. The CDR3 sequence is CASSYGISYEQYF. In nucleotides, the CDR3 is TGTGCCAGCAGTTACGGGATCTCCTACGAGCAGTACTTC.

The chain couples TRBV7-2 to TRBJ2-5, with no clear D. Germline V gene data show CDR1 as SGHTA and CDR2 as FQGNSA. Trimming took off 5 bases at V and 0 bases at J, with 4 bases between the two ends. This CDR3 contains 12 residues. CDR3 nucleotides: TGTGCCAGCAGCCGGTACCAAGAGACCCAGTACTTC. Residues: CASSRYQETQYF.

Here the CDR3 reads CAWRWAGGRTGELFF. CDR3 in DNA: TGTGCCTGGAGGTGGGCAGGGGGCCGAACCGGGGAGCTGTTTTTT. J is TRBJ2-2 and V is TRBV30, with 8 bases matching TRBD1. This CDR3 has 15 residues. CDR1 GTSNPN and CDR2 SVGIG come from the germline V gene (reference sequence). With 3 bases clipped from V and 5 bases from J, the junction kept 8 bases outside the gene matches.

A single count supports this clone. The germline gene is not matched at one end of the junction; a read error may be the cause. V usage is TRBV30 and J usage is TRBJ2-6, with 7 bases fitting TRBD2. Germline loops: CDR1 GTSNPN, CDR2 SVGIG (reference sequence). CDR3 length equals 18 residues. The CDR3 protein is CAWSVDGEGISEANVLTF. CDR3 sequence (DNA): TGTGCCTGGAGTGTCGACGGGGAGGGGATATCTGAGGCCAACGTCCTGACTTTC. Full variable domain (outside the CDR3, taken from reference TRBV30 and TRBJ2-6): SQTIHQWPATLVQPVGSPLSLECTVEGTSNPNLYWYRQAAGRGLQLLFYSVGIGQISSEVPQNLSASRPQDRQFILSSKKLLLSDSGFYLCAWSVDGEGISEANVLTFGAGSRLTVL.

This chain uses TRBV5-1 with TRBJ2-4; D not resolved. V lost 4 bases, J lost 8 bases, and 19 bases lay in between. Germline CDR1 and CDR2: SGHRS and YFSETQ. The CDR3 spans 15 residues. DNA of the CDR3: TGCGCCAGCAGCCCCCACCCGACGGCCCGGGACATTCAGTACTTC. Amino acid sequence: CASSPHPTARDIQYF.